The present TCR beta chain was sequenced within a study of T cell responses to AZD1222 COVID-19 vaccine. General study findings and limits: Donors, mostly white British, included more females; clonal diversity was possibly underestimated. Nearly half of unique spike-specific TCRs reportedly avoided B.1.351 and B.1.1.7 mutated regions. The CD4 TCRs associated with vaccination extended across spike and predominated at 160-218 and 743-854.

Method: immunoSEQ multiplex PCR; TCRdb's copy keeps in-frame clones and lacks some. The table has 150,000 to 200,000 clones, over 90% seen once. About this clone: The antigen remains undetermined.

This CDR3 contains 17 residues. Germline values: CDR1 MRHNA, CDR2 SNTAGT. With 6 bases clipped from V and 0 bases from J, the junction kept 12 bases outside the gene matches. The receptor comes from an adult in good health. The rearrangement links TRBV6-4 to TRBJ1-1, with 8 bases that match TRBD1. The input for sequencing was peripheral blood, taken on day 0 of AZD1222 vaccination. The CDR3 DNA follows: TGTGCCAGCAGCCACGTGACAGGGGCCTACTTGAACACTGAAGCTTTCTTT. Its protein is CASSHVTGAYLNTEAFF.